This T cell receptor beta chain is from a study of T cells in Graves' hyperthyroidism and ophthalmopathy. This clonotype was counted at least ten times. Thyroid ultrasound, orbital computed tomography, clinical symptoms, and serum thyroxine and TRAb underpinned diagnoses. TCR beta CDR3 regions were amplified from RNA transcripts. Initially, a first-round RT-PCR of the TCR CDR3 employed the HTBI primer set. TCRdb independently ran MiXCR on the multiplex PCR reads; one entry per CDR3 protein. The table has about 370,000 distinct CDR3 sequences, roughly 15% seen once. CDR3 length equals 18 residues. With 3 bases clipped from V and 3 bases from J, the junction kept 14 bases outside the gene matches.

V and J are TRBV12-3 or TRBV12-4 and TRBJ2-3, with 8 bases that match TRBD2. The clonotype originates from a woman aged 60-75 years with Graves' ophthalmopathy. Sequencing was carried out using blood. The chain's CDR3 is CASSFVPPLAVDTDTQYF. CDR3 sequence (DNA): TGTGCCAGCAGTTTCGTCCCCCCACTAGCGGTGGATACAGATACGCAGTATTTT.